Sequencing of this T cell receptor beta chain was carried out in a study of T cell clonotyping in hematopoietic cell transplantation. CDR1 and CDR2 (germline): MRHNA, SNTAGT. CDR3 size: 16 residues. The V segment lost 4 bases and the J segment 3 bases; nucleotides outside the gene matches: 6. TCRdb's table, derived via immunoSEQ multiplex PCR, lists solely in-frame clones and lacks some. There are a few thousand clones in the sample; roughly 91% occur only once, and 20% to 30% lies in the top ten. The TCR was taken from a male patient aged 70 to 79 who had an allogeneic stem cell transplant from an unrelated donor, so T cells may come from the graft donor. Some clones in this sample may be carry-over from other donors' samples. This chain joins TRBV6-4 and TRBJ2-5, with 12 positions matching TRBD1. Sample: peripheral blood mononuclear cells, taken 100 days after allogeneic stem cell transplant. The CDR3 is CASSATGTGGKETQYF. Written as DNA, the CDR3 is TGTGCCAGCAGTGCCACGGGGACAGGGGGCAAAGAGACCCAGTACTTC.